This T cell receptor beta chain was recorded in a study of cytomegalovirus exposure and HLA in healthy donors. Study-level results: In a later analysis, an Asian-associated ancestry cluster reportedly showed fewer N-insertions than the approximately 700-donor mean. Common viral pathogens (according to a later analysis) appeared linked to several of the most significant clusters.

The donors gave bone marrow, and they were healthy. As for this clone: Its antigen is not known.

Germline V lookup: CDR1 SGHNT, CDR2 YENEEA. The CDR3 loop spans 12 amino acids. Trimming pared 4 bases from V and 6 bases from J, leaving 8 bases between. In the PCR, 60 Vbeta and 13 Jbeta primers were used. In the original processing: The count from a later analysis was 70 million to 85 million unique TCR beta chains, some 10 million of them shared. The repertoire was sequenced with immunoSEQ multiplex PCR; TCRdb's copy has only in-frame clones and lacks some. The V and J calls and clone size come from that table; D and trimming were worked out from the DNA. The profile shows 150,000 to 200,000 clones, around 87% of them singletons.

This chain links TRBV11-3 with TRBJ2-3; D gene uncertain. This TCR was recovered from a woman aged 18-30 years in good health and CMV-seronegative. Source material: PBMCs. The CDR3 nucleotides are TGTGCCAGCAGCTCCTCAGTGGATACGCAGTATTTT. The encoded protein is CASSSSVDTQYF.